These 10 T cell receptor beta chains were sequenced from one sample in a study of T cell repertoires in cytomegalovirus infection. MiXCR, applied by TCRdb to the reads, yields one record per CDR3 protein. The table shows about 89,000 distinct CDR3 sequences, with 25% to 30% occurring only once. No antigen is known for these receptors. The specimen was CD8+ T cells from cultured PBMCs, collected from culture after CMV antigen stimulation. All receptors derive from a human donor in good health (CMV status not recorded). Some clones in this sample may be carry-over from other donors' samples.

This clonotype was seen repeatedly, ten times or more. The J gene is TRBJ2-3, the V gene TRBV5-4; TRBD2 matches 11 bases. With 5 bases clipped from V and 4 bases from J, the junction kept 3 bases outside the gene matches. The CDR3 is made up of 14 amino acids. Germline CDR1 reads SGHNT; CDR2 reads YYREEE (reference sequence). The CDR3 loop is CASRLAGGPDTQYF. CDR3 nucleotides: TGTGCCAGCAGATTAGCGGGGGGGCCAGATACGCAGTATTTT.

This clonotype was seen many times. The chain has TRBV7-8 and TRBJ2-1, with TRBD1 as a possible D gene (5 bases). Germline-derived CDR1 and CDR2 are SGHVS and FQNEAQ. Trimming took 5 bases from V and 0 from J, leaving 23 bases between them. This CDR3 comprises 19 residues. The CDR3 spells CASSPLSFKGISSYNEQFF. In DNA, the CDR3 is TGTGCCAGCAGCCCCCTGTCCTTTAAGGGGATAAGCTCCTACAATGAGCAGTTCTTC.

The V call is TRBV12-3 or TRBV12-4, the J call TRBJ2-3, with D perhaps matching TRBD1 (5 bases). The CDR3 extends over 14 amino acids. V lost 7 bases and J lost 2, with 13 bases in between. The CDR3 nucleotides are TGTGCCAGCACCTGGACATCTACCACAGATACGCAGTATTTT. This encodes CASTWTSTTDTQYF.

In DNA, the CDR3 is TGTGCCAGTAGTATAGGCTTCGGGACGGAGCAAGAGACCCAGTACTTC. Translated, it gives CASSIGFGTEQETQYF. This sequence joins TRBV19 and TRBJ2-5; either TRBD1 or TRBD2 may supply D (5 bases each). The CDR3 is 16 residues long. Trimming left V 1 base short and J 2 bases short, with 14 bases between. CDR1 is LNHDA, CDR2 SQIVND, per germline (reference sequence). The entire variable domain, with the rest obtained from reference TRBV19 and TRBJ2-5, is as follows: DGGITQSPKYLFRKEGQNVTLSCEQNLNHDAMYWYRQDPGQGLRLIYYSQIVNDFQKGDIAEGYSVSREKKESFPLTVTSAQKNPTAFYLCASSIGFGTEQETQYFGPGTRLLVL.

At least ten counts were recorded for this clonotype. The gene calls are TRBV7-2 and TRBJ2-1, with 8 bases aligning to TRBD2. The V segment lost 9 bases and the J segment 0 bases; nucleotides outside the gene matches: 10. CDR3 length equals 16 residues. The germline V gene encodes CDR1 SGHTA and CDR2 FQGNSA. DNA of the CDR3: TGTGCCAGTAAATTTTTGGCGGGGGGCTCCTACAATGAGCAGTTCTTC. This encodes CASKFLAGGSYNEQFF.

This clonotype was seen a handful of times. The DNA of the CDR3 is TGTGCCAGCAGCTTTGGTACAGGGCCTTCGAGCTCCTACGAGCAGTACTTC. Translated, it gives CASSFGTGPSSSYEQYF. This chain links TRBV7-6 with TRBJ2-7; possibly TRBD1 for D (6 bases). The germline V gene encodes CDR1 SGHVS and CDR2 FNYEAQ. V shed 3 bases and J shed 0 bases, with 18 bases lying between them. The CDR3 spans 17 residues.

This clonotype was seen only a few times. V gene TRBV7-9 combines with J gene TRBJ2-5; possible D gene TRBD1, 6 bases. This CDR3 has 13 residues. With 10 bases removed from V and 0 bases from J, the gap between germline ends came to 12 bases. CDR1 and CDR2 (germline): SEHNR, FQNEAQ (reference sequence). CDR3 nucleotide sequence: TGTGCCACCCAGGACAGTAACCAAGAGACCCAGTACTTC. It translates to CATQDSNQETQYF.

The rearrangement links TRBV2 to TRBJ1-5; a possible D gene is TRBD1 (6 bases). V dropped 5 bases and J dropped 4 bases, with 15 bases sitting between them. The CDR3 is 15 amino acids. The germline gives CDR1 SNHLY, CDR2 FYNNEI. The CDR3 here is CASSNYRARNQPQHF. The CDR3 region has the DNA TGTGCCAGCAGTAACTACAGGGCGAGGAATCAGCCCCAGCATTTT.

This clonotype was counted between two and nine times. This sequence joins TRBV7-9 and TRBJ2-3; D gene unclear. Trimming stripped 4 bases from V and 3 bases from J, with 8 bases between. The germline CDR1 and CDR2 sequences are SEHNR and FQNEAQ (reference sequence). The CDR3 is made up of 13 amino acids. Here the CDR3 DNA reads TGTGCCAGCAGCTCCGGGTTTACAGATACGCAGTATTTT. Protein: CASSSGFTDTQYF.

This clonotype appeared many times. The rearrangement links TRBV7-2 to TRBJ2-4, with D uncertain. CDR1 is SGHTA and CDR2 is FQGNSA in the germline V gene. The V gene lost 5 bases and the J gene lost 5 bases, with 13 bases spanning the gap. The CDR3 sequence is 14 residues long. The CDR3 spells CASSPTWLENIQYF. CDR3 DNA: TGTGCCAGCAGCCCCACCTGGTTAGAAAACATTCAGTACTTC.